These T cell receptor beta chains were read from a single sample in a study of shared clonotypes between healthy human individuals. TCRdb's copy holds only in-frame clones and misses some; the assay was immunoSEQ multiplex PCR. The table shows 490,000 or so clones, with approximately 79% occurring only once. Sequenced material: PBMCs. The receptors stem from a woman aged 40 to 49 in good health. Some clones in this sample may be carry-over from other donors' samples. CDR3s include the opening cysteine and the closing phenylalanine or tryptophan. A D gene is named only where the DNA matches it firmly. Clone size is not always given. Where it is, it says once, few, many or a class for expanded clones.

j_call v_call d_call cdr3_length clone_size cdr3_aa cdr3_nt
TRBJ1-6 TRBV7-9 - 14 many CASSFGGRNSPLHF TGTGCCAGCAGCTTCGGGGGCAGAAATTCACCCCTCCACTTT
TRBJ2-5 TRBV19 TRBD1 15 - CASSVSDRVPETQYF TGTGCCAGTAGTGTTTCCGACAGGGTCCCAGAGACCCAGTACTTC
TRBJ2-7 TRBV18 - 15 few CASSPPGRQMGEQYF TGTGCCAGCTCACCCCCGGGACGGCAGATGGGCGAGCAGTACTTC
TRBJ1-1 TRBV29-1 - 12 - CSVGVQNTEAFF TGCAGCGTCGGGGTGCAGAACACTGAAGCTTTCTTT
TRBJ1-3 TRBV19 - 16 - CASSPNLGSSGNTIYF TGTGCCAGTAGTCCCAACCTCGGATCCTCTGGAAACACCATATATTTT
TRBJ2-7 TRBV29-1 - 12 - CSVEEATYEQYF TGCAGCGTTGAGGAAGCGACATACGAGCAGTACTTC
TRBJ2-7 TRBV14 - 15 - CASSQDTWGSYEQYF TGTGCCAGCAGCCAGGATACATGGGGGTCCTACGAGCAGTACTTC
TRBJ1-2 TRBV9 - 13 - CASSSHQGLGYTF TGTGCCAGCAGCTCACATCAGGGGCTCGGCTACACCTTC
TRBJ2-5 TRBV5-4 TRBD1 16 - CASSYLRDRGRETQYF TGTGCCAGCAGCTACCTTCGGGACAGGGGGCGGGAGACCCAGTACTTC
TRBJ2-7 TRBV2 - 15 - CASSEAEIVGYEQYF TGTGCCAGCAGTGAAGCGGAAATTGTAGGTTACGAGCAGTACTTC
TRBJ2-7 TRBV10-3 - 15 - CAISERGQQAYEQYF TGTGCCATCAGTGAGAGGGGCCAGCAGGCCTACGAGCAGTACTTC
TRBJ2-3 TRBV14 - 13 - CASSPLRVRGAYF TGTGCCAGCAGCCCCCTAAGGGTACGAGGGGCGTATTTT
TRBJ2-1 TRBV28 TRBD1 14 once CASSFGRGQGEQFF TGTGCCAGCAGTTTCGGCAGGGGACAGGGTGAGCAGTTCTTC
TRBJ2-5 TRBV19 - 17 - CASRPWGSSASRGDQYF TGTGCCAGTAGGCCCTGGGGTTCCTCGGCCTCAAGGGGGGACCAGTACTTC
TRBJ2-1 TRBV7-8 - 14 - CASSGGVTDNEQFF TGTGCCAGCAGCGGGGGTGTTACAGACAATGAGCAGTTCTTC
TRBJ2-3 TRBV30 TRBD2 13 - CACIGRAGNTQYF TGTGCCTGCATCGGGAGGGCCGGGAATACGCAGTATTTT
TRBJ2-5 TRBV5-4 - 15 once CASSLDGTGQETQYF TGTGCCAGCAGCTTAGACGGAACAGGGCAAGAGACCCAGTACTTC
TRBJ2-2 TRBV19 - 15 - CASSIRRTKSGELFF TGTGCCAGTAGTATTCGGAGGACTAAATCCGGGGAGCTGTTTTTT
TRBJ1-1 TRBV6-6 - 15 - CASSYSTGRNTEAFF TGTGCCAGCAGTTACTCGACGGGGCGGAACACTGAAGCTTTCTTT
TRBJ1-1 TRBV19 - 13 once CASSRQLNTEAFF TGTGCCAGTAGTCGGCAGCTGAACACTGAAGCTTTCTTT
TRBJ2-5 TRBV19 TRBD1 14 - CASSMTGAQETQYF TGTGCCAGTAGTATGACAGGGGCACAAGAGACCCAGTACTTC
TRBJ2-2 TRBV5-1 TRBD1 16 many CASSTQGARNTGELFF TGCGCCAGCAGCACCCAGGGGGCGCGTAACACCGGGGAGCTGTTTTTT
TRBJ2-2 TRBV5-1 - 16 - CASSLGAGSNTGELFF TGCGCCAGCAGCTTGGGTGCCGGGTCTAACACCGGGGAGCTGTTTTTT
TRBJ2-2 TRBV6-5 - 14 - CASINPGTGGELFF TGTGCCAGCATTAACCCCGGGACTGGCGGGGAGCTGTTTTTT
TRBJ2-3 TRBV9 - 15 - CASSADGRVTDTQYF TGTGCCAGCAGCGCGGACGGGCGGGTGACAGATACGCAGTATTTT
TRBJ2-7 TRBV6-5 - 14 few CASSSIMGTYEQYF TGTGCCAGCAGTTCCATTATGGGAACCTACGAGCAGTACTTC
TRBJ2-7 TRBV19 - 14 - CASTSGSGPYEQYF TGTGCCAGTACCTCTGGGAGCGGTCCTTACGAGCAGTACTTC
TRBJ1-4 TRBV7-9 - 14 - CASSLQGSNEKLFF TGTGCCAGCAGCTTACAGGGTTCTAATGAAAAACTGTTTTTT
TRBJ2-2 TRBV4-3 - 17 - CASSQEVAGPLTGELFF TGCGCCAGCAGCCAAGAAGTGGCGGGACCCTTAACCGGGGAGCTGTTTTTT
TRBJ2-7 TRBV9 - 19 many CASSPRGSGFWLADYEQYF TGTGCCAGCAGCCCCAGGGGGTCAGGGTTTTGGCTAGCGGACTACGAGCAGTACTTC
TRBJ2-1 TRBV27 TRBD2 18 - CASRGTSGLWGSYNEQFF TGTGCCAGCAGAGGGACTAGCGGGCTATGGGGCTCCTACAATGAGCAGTTCTTC
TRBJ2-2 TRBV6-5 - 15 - CASSSRVTNTGELFF TGTGCCAGCAGTTCACGGGTTACGAACACCGGGGAGCTGTTTTTT
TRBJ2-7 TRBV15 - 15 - CATSRDSGSWYEQYF TGTGCCACCAGCAGAGATAGTGGCAGTTGGTACGAGCAGTACTTC
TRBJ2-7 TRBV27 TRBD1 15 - CASRRRGTGNYEQYF TGTGCCAGCAGACGAAGGGGGACAGGGAACTACGAGCAGTACTTC
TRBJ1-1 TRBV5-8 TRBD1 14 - CASSSDRGWTEAFF TGTGCCAGCAGCTCCGACAGGGGGTGGACTGAAGCTTTCTTT
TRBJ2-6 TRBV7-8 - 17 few CASSEAAGTSGANVLTF TGTGCCAGCAGCGAGGCCGCCGGGACCTCTGGGGCCAACGTCCTGACTTTC
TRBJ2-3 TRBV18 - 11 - CASSAQDTQYF TGTGCCAGCTCCGCGCAGGATACGCAGTATTTT
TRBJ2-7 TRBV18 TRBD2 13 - CASSQGLEGEQYF TGTGCCAGCTCGCAGGGACTAGAGGGCGAGCAGTACTTC
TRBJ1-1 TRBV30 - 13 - CAWAPGLSTEAFF TGTGCCTGGGCACCGGGACTGAGCACTGAAGCTTTCTTT
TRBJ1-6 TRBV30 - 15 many CAWRNSGGTNSPLHF TGTGCCTGGAGGAACTCGGGGGGGACCAATTCACCCCTCCACTTT
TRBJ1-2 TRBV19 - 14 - CASSFSQGNYGYTF TGTGCCAGTAGTTTTTCTCAGGGAAACTATGGCTACACCTTC
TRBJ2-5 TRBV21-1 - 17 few CASSKPFLADSEETQYF TGTGCCAGCAGCAAGCCCTTTTTAGCGGACTCCGAAGAGACCCAGTACTTC
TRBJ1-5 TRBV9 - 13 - CASSQAERQPQHF TGTGCCAGCAGCCAGGCTGAGAGGCAGCCCCAGCATTTT
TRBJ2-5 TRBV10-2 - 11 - CASSDWETQYF TGCGCCAGCAGTGACTGGGAGACCCAGTACTTC
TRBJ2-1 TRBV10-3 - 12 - CAIGGTYNEQFF TGTGCCATCGGGGGGACCTACAATGAGCAGTTCTTC
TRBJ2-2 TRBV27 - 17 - CASINSVGYANTGELFF TGTGCCAGCATTAATAGCGTGGGATACGCGAACACCGGGGAGCTGTTTTTT
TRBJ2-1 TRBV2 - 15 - CASSEFRQTYNEQFF TGTGCCAGCAGTGAATTCCGACAGACATACAATGAGCAGTTCTTC
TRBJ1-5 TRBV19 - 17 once CASSIGAGGGSNQPQHF TGTGCCAGTAGTATAGGCGCCGGTGGGGGGAGCAATCAGCCCCAGCATTTT
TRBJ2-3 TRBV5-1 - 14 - CASSLSEATDTQYF TGCGCCAGCAGCTTGTCGGAGGCCACAGATACGCAGTATTTT
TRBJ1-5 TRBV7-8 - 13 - CASSPDRNQPQHF TGTGCCAGCAGCCCCGACAGGAATCAGCCCCAGCATTTT
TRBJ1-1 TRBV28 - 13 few CASSLQQGAEAFF TGTGCCAGCAGTTTACAACAGGGCGCTGAAGCTTTCTTT
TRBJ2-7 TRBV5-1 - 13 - CASSLEGDYEQYF TGCGCCAGCAGCTTGGAGGGGGACTACGAGCAGTACTTC
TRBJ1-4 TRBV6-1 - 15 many CASSDGAGSNEKLFF TGTGCCAGCAGTGATGGCGCGGGGTCCAATGAAAAACTGTTTTTT
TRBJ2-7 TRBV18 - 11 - CASFFPYEQYF TGTGCCAGCTTTTTTCCCTACGAGCAGTACTTC
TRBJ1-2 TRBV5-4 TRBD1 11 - CAIMIQGACTF TGTGCCATCATGATTCAGGGGGCTTGTACCTTC
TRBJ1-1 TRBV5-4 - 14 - CASSPGGGNTEAFF TGTGCCAGCAGCCCGGGTGGCGGGAACACTGAAGCTTTCTTT
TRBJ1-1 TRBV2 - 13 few CASSRDAGSEAFF TGTGCCAGCAGTCGGGATGCTGGTTCTGAAGCTTTCTTT
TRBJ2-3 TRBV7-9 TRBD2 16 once CASSPKREASTDTQYF TGTGCCAGCAGCCCTAAGCGGGAGGCCAGCACAGATACGCAGTATTTT
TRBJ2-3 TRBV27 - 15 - CASSLGQFYTDTQYF TGTGCCAGCAGTTTAGGTCAGTTTTACACAGATACGCAGTATTTT
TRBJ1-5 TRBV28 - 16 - CASSLAARGAGQPQHF TGTGCCAGCAGTTTAGCCGCGCGGGGGGCTGGTCAGCCCCAGCATTTT